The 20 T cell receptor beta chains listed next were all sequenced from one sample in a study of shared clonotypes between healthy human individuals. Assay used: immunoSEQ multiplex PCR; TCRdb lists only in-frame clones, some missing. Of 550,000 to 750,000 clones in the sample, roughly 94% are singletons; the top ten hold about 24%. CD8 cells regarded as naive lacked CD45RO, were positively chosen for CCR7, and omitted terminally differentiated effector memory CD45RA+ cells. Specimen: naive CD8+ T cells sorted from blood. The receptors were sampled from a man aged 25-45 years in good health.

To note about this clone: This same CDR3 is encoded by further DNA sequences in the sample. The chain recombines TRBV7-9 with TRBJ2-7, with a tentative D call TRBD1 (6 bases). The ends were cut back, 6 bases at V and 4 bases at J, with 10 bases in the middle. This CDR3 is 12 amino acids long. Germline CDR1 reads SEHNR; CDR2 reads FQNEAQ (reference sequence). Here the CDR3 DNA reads TGTGCCAGCAGTGGACAGTCATACGAGCAGTACTTC. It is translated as CASSGQSYEQYF.

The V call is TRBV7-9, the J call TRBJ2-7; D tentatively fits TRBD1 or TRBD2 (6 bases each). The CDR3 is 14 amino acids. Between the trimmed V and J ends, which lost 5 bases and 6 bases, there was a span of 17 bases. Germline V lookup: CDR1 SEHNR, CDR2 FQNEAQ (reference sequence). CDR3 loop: CASSQEDGGPEQYF. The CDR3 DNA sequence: TGTGCCAGCAGCCAGGAAGATGGGGGGCCCGAGCAGTACTTC.

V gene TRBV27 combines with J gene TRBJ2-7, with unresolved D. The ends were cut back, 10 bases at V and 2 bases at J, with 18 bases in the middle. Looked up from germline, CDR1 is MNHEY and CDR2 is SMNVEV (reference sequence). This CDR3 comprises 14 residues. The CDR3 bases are TGTGCCACCAGGTCCGCCGGGTTCGCCTACGAGCAGTACTTC. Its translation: CATRSAGFAYEQYF.

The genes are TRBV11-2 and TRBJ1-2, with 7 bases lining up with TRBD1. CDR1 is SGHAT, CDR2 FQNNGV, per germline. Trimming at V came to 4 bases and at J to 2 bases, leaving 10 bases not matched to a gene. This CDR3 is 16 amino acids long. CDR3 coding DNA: TGTGCCAGCAGCTCCCTAAACCCGACAGGGAACTATGGCTACACCTTC. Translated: CASSSLNPTGNYGYTF. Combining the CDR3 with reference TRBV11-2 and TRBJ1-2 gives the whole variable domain EAGVAQSPRYKIIEKRQSVAFWCNPISGHATLYWYQQILGQGPKLLIQFQNNGVVDDSQLPKDRFSAERLKGVDSTLKIQPAKLEDSAVYLCASSSLNPTGNYGYTFGSGTRLTVV.

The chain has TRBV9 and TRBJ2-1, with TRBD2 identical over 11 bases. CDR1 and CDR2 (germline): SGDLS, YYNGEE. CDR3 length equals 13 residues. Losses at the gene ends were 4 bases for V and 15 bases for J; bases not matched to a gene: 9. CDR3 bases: TGTGCCAGCAGCCTGGGGGCTAGCGGGAGGTTGTTCTTC. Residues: CASSLGASGRLFF.

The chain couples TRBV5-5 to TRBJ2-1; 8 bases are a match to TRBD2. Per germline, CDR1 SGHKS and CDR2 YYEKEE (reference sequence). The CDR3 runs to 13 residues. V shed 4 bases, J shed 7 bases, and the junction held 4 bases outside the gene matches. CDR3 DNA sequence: TGTGCCAGCAGCGGGACTAGGGATAATGAGCAGTTCTTC. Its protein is CASSGTRDNEQFF. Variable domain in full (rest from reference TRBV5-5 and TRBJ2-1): DAGVTQSPTHLIKTRGQQVTLRCSPISGHKSVSWYQQVLGQGPQFIFQYYEKEERGRGNFPDRFSARQFPNYSSELNVNALLLGDSALYLCASSGTRDNEQFFGPGTRLTVL.

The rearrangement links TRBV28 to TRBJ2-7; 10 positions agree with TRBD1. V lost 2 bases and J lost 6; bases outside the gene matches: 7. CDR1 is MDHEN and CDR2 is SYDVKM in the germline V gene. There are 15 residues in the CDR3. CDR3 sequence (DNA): TGTGCCAGCAGTTTAAGGGGACAGGGGCCCGCCGAGCAGTACTTC. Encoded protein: CASSLRGQGPAEQYF.

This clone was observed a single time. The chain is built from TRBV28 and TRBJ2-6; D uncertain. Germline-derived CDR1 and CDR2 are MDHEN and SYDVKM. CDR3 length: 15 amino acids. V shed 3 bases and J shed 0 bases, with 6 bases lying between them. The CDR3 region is CASSFSDSGANVLTF. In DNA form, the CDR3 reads TGTGCCAGCAGTTTCTCGGACTCTGGGGCCAACGTCCTGACTTTC.

The CDR3 region is CASSLVGGTSGGAYNEQFF. CDR3 in DNA: TGTGCCAGCAGCTTAGTAGGAGGGACTAGCGGGGGGGCCTACAATGAGCAGTTCTTC. The chain couples TRBV13 to TRBJ2-1; 16 positions match TRBD2. Unmatched junction bases numbered 5, after V lost 1 base and J lost 2 bases. This CDR3 comprises 19 residues. Germline V lookup: CDR1 PRHDT, CDR2 FYEKMQ (reference sequence).

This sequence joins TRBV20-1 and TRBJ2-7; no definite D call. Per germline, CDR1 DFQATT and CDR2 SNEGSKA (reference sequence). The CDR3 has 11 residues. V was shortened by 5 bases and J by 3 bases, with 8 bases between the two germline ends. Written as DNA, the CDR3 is TGCAGTGCTCCCCAGGTCTACGAGCAGTACTTC. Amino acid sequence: CSAPQVYEQYF.

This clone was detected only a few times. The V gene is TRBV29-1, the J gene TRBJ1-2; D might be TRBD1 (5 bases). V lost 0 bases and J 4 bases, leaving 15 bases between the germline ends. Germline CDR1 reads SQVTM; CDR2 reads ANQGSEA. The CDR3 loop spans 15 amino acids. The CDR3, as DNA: TGCAGCGTTGAAGATCCCGGTGGCAGGGCCTATGGCTACACCTTC. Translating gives CSVEDPGGRAYGYTF.

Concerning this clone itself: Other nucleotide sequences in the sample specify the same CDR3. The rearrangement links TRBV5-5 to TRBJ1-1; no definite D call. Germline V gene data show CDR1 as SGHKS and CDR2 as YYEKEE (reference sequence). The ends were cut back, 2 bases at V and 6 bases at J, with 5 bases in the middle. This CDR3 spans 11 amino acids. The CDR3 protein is CASSFSAEAFF. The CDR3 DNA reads TGTGCCAGCAGCTTCTCCGCTGAAGCTTTCTTT.

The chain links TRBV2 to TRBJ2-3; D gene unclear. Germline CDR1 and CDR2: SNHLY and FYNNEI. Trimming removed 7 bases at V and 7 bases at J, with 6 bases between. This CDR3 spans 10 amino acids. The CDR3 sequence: CASNPNTQYF. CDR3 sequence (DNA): TGTGCCAGCAACCCGAATACGCAGTATTTT.

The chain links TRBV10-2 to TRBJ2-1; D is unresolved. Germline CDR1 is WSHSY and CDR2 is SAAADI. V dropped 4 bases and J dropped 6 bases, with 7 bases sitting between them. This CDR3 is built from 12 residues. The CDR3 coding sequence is TGCGCCAGCAGTGCTACGGGCAATGAGCAGTTCTTC. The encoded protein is CASSATGNEQFF.

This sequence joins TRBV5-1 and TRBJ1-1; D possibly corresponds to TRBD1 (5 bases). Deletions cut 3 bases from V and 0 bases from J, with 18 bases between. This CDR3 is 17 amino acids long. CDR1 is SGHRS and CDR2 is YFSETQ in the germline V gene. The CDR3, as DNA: TGCGCCAGCAGCTACCATGAAAGGACACGTATGAACACTGAAGCTTTCTTT. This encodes CASSYHERTRMNTEAFF.

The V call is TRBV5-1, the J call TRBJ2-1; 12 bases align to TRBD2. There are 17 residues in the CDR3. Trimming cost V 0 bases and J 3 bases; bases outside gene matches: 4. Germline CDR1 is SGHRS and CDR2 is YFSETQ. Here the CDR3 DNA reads TGCGCCAGCAGCTTGGCCCCGACTAGCGGGAGCTACAATGAGCAGTTCTTC. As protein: CASSLAPTSGSYNEQFF.

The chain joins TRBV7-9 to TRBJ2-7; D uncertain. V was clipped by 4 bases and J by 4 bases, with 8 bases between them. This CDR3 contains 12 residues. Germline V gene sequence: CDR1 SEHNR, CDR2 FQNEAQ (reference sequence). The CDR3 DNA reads TGTGCCAGCAGCTGGTCAGAGTACGAGCAGTACTTC. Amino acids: CASSWSEYEQYF.

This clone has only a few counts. For the CDR3, the DNA is TGTGCCAGCAGTGGAAGCCTCGAAGAAACTAGCACAGATACGCAGTATTTT. It translates to CASSGSLEETSTDTQYF. The chain employs TRBV6-1 and TRBJ2-3; no clear D gene. This CDR3 region has 17 residues. CDR1 is MNHNS, CDR2 SASEGT, per germline. The V and J ends lost 4 bases and 0 bases respectively, with 17 bases between them.

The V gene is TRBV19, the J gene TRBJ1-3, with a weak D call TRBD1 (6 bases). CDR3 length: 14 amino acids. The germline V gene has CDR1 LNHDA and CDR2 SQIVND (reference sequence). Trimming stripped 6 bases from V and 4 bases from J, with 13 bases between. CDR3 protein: CASSPGTPGNTIYF. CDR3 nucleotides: TGTGCCAGTAGCCCCGGGACACCGGGAAACACCATATATTTT.

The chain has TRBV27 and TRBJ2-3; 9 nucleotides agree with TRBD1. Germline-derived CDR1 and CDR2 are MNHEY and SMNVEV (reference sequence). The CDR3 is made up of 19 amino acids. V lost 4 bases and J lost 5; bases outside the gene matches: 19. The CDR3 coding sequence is TGTGCCAGCAGTTCTTCCCCAGTTAGGGGGGGACAGGGTATAGATACGCAGTATTTT. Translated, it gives CASSSSPVRGGQGIDTQYF.